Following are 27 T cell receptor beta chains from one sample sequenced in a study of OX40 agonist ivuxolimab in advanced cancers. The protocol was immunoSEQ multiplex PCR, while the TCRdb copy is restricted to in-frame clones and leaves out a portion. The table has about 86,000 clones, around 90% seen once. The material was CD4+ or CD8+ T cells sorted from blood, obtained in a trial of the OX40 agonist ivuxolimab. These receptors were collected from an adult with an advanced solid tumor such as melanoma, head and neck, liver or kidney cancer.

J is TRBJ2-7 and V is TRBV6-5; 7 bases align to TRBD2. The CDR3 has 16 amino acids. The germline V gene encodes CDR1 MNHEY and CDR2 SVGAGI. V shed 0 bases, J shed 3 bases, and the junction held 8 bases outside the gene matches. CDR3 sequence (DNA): TGTGCCAGCAGTTACTCGGTTCTAGGCGGGAGCTACGAGCAGTACTTC. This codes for CASSYSVLGGSYEQYF.

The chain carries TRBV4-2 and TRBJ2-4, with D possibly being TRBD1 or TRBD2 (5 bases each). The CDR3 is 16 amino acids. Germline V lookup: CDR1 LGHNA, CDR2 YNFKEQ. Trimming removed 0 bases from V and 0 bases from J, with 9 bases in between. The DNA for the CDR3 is TGTGCCAGCAGCCAAGATAAGGGGACAGCCAAAAACATTCAGTACTTC. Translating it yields CASSQDKGTAKNIQYF.

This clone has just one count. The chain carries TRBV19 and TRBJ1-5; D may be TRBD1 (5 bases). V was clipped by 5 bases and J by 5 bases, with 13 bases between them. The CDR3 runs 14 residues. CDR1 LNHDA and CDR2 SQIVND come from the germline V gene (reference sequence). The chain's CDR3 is CASSVSGGDQPQHF. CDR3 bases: TGTGCCAGTAGTGTCTCGGGGGGGGATCAGCCCCAGCATTTT. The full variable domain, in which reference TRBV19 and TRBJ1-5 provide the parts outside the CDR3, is DGGITQSPKYLFRKEGQNVTLSCEQNLNHDAMYWYRQDPGQGLRLIYYSQIVNDFQKGDIAEGYSVSREKKESFPLTVTSAQKNPTAFYLCASSVSGGDQPQHFGDGTRLSIL.

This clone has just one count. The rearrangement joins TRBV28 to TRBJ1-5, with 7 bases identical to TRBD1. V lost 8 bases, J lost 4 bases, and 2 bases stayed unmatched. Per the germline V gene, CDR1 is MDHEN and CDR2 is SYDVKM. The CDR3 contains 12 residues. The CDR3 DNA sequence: TGTGCCAGCCAGGGGGGAAATCAGCCCCAGCATTTT. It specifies CASQGGNQPQHF. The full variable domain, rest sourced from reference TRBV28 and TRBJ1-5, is DVKVTQSSRYLVKRTGEKVFLECVQDMDHENMFWYRQDPGLGLRLIYFSYDVKMKEKGDIPEGYSVSREKKERFSLILESASTNQTSMYLCASQGGNQPQHFGDGTRLSIL.

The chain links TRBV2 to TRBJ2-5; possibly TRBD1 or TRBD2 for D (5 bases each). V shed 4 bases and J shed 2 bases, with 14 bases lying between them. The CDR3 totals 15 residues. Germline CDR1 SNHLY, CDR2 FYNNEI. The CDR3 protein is CASSGQGRIQETQYF. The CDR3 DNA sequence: TGTGCCAGCAGTGGCCAGGGACGGATACAAGAGACCCAGTACTTC.

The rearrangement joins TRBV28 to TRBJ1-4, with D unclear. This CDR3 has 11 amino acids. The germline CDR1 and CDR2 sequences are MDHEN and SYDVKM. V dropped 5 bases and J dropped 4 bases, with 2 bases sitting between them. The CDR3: CASSLNEKLFF. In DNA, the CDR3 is TGTGCCAGCAGTCTTAATGAAAAACTGTTTTTT.

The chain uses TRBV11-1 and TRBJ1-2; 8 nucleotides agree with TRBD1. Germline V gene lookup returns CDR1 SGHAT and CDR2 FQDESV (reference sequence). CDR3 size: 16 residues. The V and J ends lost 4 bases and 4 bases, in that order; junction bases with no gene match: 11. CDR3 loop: CASSSISQGAAYGYTF. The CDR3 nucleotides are TGTGCCAGCAGCTCGATATCTCAGGGGGCGGCCTATGGCTACACCTTC.

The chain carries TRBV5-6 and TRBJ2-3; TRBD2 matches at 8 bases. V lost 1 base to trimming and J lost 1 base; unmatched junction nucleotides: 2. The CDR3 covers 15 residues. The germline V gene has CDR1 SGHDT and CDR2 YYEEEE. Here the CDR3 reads CASSLRGLGTDTQYF. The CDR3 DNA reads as TGTGCCAGCAGCTTGAGGGGACTAGGCACAGATACGCAGTATTTT.

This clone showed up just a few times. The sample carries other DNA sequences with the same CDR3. The CDR3 reads CASSFSGYEKLFF. The CDR3 DNA reads TGTGCCAGCAGTTTTTCGGGGTATGAAAAACTGTTTTTT. The chain joins TRBV27 to TRBJ1-4; D unclear. This CDR3 has 13 residues. V dropped 3 bases and J dropped 6 bases, with 8 bases sitting between them. From germline, CDR1 is MNHEY and CDR2 SMNVEV (reference sequence).

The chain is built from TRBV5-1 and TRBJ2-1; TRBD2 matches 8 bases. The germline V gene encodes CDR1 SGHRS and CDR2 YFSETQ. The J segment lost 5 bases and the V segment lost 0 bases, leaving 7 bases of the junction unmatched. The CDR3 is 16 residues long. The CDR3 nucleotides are TGCGCCAGCAGCTTGGCCCCGGGACTAGATAACAATGAGCAGTTCTTC. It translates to CASSLAPGLDNNEQFF.

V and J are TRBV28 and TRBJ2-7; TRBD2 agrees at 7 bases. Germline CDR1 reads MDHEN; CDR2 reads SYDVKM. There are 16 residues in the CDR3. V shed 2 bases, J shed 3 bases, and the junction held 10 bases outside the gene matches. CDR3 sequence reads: CASSLGGDARGYEQYF. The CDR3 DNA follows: TGTGCCAGCAGTTTAGGGGGGGATGCCCGGGGCTACGAGCAGTACTTC.

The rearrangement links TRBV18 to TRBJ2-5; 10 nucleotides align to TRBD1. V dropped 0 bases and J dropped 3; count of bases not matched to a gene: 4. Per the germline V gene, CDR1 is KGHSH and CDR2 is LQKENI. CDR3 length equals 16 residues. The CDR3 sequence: CASSPPRGTGEETQYF. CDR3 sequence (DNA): TGTGCCAGCTCACCACCCCGTGGGACAGGGGAAGAGACCCAGTACTTC.

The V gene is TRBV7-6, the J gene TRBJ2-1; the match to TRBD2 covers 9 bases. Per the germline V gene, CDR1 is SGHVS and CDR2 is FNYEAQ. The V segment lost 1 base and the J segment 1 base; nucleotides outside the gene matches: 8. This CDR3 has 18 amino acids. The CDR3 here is CASSLEGGGASSYNEQFF. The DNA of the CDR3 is TGTGCCAGCAGCTTAGAGGGCGGGGGGGCCTCGTCCTACAATGAGCAGTTCTTC.

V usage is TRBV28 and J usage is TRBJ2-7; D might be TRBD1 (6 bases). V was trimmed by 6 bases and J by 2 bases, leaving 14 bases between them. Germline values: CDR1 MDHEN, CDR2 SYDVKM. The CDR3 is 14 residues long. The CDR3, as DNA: TGTGCCAGCAGCCCTGCAGGGGTCGCCTACGAGCAGTACTTC. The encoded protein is CASSPAGVAYEQYF.

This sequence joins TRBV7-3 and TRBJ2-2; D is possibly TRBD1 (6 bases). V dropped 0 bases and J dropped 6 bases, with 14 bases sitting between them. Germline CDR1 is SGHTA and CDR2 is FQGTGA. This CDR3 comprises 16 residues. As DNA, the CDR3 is TGTGCCAGCAGCTTAACCGGCAGGGGTATCTCCGGGGAGCTGTTTTTT. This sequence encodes CASSLTGRGISGELFF.

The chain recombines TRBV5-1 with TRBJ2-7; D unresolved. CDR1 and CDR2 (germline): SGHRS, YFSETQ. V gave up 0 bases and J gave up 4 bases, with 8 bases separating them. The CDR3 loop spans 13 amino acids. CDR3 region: CASSLDLEYEQYF. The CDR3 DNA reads TGCGCCAGCAGCTTGGATCTCGAATACGAGCAGTACTTC.

The DNA for the CDR3 is TGTGCCATCAGAGGGGGACCGAGTAAGAGGGGACCTTACTACGAGCAGTACTTC. This translates into CAIRGGPSKRGPYYEQYF. The chain employs TRBV10-3 and TRBJ2-7; D may be TRBD1 (6 bases). Between the trimmed V and J ends, which lost 6 bases and 3 bases, there was a span of 27 bases. The CDR3 has 18 residues. CDR1 is ENHRY, CDR2 SYGVKD, per germline.

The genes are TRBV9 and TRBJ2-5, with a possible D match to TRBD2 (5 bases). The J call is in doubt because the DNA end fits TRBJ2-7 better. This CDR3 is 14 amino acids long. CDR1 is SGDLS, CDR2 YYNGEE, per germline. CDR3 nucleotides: TGTGCCAGCAGCGTCGCCGAGGGTCCCTACGAGCAGTACTTC. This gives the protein CASSVAEGPYEQYF.

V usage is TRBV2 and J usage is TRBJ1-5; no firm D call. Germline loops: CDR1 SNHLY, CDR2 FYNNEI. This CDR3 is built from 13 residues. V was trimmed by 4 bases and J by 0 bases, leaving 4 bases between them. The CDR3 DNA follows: TGTGCCAGCAGTGTTTATAGCAATCAGCCCCAGCATTTT. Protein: CASSVYSNQPQHF.

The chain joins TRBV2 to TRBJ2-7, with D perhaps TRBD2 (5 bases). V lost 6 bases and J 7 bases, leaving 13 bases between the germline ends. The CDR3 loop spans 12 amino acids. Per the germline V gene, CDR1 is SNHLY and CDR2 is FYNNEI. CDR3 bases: TGTGCCAGCAGACTTGGAAGCGGAGAGCAGTACTTC. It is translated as CASRLGSGEQYF.

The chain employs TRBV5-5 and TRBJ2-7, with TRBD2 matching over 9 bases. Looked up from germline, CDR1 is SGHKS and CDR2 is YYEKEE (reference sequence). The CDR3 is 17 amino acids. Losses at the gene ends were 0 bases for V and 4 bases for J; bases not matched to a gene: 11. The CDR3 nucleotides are TGTGCCAGCAGCTTGGTGTCAGGGGCGGGAGGGGGTTACGAGCAGTACTTC. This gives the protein CASSLVSGAGGGYEQYF.

The CDR3 bases are TGTGCCAGCAGTCTTTATCTACAGGGGGCCTACGAGCAGTACTTC. Translating it yields CASSLYLQGAYEQYF. The genes are TRBV6-1 and TRBJ2-7, with TRBD1 matching 8 bases. Germline V gene data show CDR1 as MNHNS and CDR2 as SASEGT. This CDR3 has 15 residues. The junction had 8 bases not matched to a gene; V was cut back by 5 bases and J by 2 bases.

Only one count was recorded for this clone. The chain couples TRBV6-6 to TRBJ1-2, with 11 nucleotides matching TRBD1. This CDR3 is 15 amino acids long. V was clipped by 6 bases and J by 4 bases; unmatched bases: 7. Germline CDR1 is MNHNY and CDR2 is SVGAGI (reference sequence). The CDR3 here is CASSQTGTGGYGYTF. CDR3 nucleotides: TGTGCCAGCAGCCAAACCGGGACAGGGGGCTATGGCTACACCTTC.

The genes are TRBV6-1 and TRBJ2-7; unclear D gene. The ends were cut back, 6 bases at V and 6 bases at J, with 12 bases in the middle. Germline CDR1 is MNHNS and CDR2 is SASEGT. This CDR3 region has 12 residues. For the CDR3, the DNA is TGTGCCAGCAGCGCCGACGGTTTCGAGCAGTACTTC. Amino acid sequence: CASSADGFEQYF.

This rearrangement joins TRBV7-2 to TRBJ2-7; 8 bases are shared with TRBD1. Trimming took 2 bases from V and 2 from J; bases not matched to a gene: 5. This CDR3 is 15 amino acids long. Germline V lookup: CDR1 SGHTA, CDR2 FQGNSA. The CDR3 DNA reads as TGTGCCAGCAGCTTACAGGGGGCCCTCACCTACGAGCAGTACTTC. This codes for CASSLQGALTYEQYF. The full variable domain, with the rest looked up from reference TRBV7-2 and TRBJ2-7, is GAGVSQSPSNKVTEKGKDVELRCDPISGHTALYWYRQSLGQGLEFLIYFQGNSAPDKSGLPSDRFSAERTGGSVSTLTIQRTQQEDSAVYLCASSLQGALTYEQYFGPGTRLTVT.

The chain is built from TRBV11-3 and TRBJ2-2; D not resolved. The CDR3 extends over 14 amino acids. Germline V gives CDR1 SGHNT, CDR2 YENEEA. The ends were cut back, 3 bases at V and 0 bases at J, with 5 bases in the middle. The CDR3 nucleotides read TGTGCCAGCAGCTTTCAGGCGAACACCGGGGAGCTGTTTTTT. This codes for CASSFQANTGELFF. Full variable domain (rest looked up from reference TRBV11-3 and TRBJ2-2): EAGVVQSPRYKIIEKKQPVAFWCNPISGHNTLYWYLQNLGQGPELLIRYENEEAVDDSQLPKDRFSAERLKGVDSTLKIQPAELGDSAVYLCASSFQANTGELFFGEGSRLTVL.

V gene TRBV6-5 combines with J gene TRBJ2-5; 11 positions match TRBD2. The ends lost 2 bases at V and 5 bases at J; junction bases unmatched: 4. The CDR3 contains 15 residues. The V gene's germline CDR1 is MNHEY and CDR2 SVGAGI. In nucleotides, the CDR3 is TGTGCCAGCAGTTACACCCGGACTAGCGGGGAGACCCAGTACTTC. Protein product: CASSYTRTSGETQYF.